The 9 T cell receptor beta chains listed next were all sequenced from one sample in a study of T cell clonotyping in hematopoietic cell transplantation. Profiled with immunoSEQ multiplex PCR; TCRdb holds only in-frame clones, not every one. The sample has about 4,600 clones, 75% to 80% seen once. This specimen was peripheral blood mononuclear cells, taken 100 days after allogeneic stem cell transplant. The receptors originated from a female patient aged 50-60 years who had an allogeneic stem cell transplant from an unrelated donor, so the T cells may come from the graft donor. Some clones in this sample may be carry-over from other donors' samples.

This clone was detected once. This rearrangement joins TRBV20-1 to TRBJ2-3; D gene unclear. Germline V gene lookup returns CDR1 DFQATT and CDR2 SNEGSKA (reference sequence). There are 11 residues in the CDR3. Trimming took 6 bases from V and 9 from J, leaving 13 bases between them. For the CDR3, the DNA is TGCAGTGCCAACCCGCAAGGGACGCAGTATTTT. The encoded protein is CSANPQGTQYF.

This chain links TRBV4-1 with TRBJ1-1, with D unresolved. Germline lookup yields CDR1 MGHRA and CDR2 YSYEKL. The CDR3 totals 13 residues. Trimming took off 4 bases at V and 1 base at J, with 7 bases between the two ends. CDR3 amino acids: CASSPVRNTEAFF. The DNA of the CDR3 is TGCGCCAGCAGCCCAGTTAGGAACACTGAAGCTTTCTTT.

The chain couples TRBV30 to TRBJ2-1; D remains unclear. Trimming removed 0 bases from V and 4 bases from J, with 7 bases in between. CDR1 and CDR2 from the germline V gene are GTSNPN and SVGIG (reference sequence). There are 13 residues in the CDR3. CDR3 coding DNA: TGTGCCTGGAGTGTGGTAGGATACAATGAGCAGTTCTTC. This sequence encodes CAWSVVGYNEQFF.

The chain recombines TRBV4-2 with TRBJ2-2; 16 bases match TRBD2. Trimming cost V 3 bases and J 7 bases; bases outside gene matches: 14. There are 20 residues in the CDR3. Germline V CDR1 and CDR2: LGHNA, YNFKEQ. The CDR3 sequence is CASSQVLPGLAGGLIGELFF. The CDR3 DNA reads as TGTGCCAGCAGCCAGGTTCTCCCGGGACTAGCGGGGGGGCTGATCGGGGAGCTGTTTTTT.

The rearrangement uses TRBV7-2 and TRBJ2-3, with a possible D match to TRBD1 (7 bases). The CDR3 has 15 amino acids. Germline V gene lookup returns CDR1 SGHTA and CDR2 FQGNSA. V was cut by 5 bases and J by 1 base, with 13 bases left in between. CDR3 DNA: TGTGCCAGCAGCCAGGGGGGACAACGCACAGATACGCAGTATTTT. It translates to CASSQGGQRTDTQYF.

This chain links TRBV6-5 with TRBJ1-1; D not certain. V lost 2 bases to trimming and J lost 2 bases, with 15 bases between them. This CDR3 is 16 amino acids long. Germline V lookup: CDR1 MNHEY, CDR2 SVGAGI. In DNA form, the CDR3 reads TGTGCCAGCAGTTACACGGCCGACGGTATCAACACTGAAGCTTTCTTT. Translating gives CASSYTADGINTEAFF.

This chain uses TRBV27 with TRBJ1-5; D ambiguous. Trimming stripped 0 bases from V and 7 bases from J, with 16 bases between. Germline-derived CDR1 and CDR2 are MNHEY and SMNVEV (reference sequence). The CDR3 extends over 16 amino acids. CDR3 region: CASSLSVEGAYQPQHF. CDR3 nucleotides: TGTGCCAGCAGTTTATCGGTGGAGGGCGCATACCAGCCCCAGCATTTT.

The chain links TRBV4-2 to TRBJ1-2; D uncertain. The CDR3 sequence is 14 residues long. The V and J ends lost 1 base and 8 bases respectively, with 14 bases between them. The V gene's germline CDR1 is LGHNA and CDR2 YNFKEQ. CDR3 in amino acids: CASSQGNEAGGYTF. CDR3 bases: TGTGCCAGCAGCCAAGGAAATGAAGCGGGAGGCTACACCTTC.

This clone has just one count. V usage is TRBV6-5 and J usage is TRBJ1-2; no clear D. From germline, CDR1 is MNHEY and CDR2 SVGAGI. This CDR3 has 16 amino acids. V was clipped by 4 bases and J by 0 bases, with 15 bases between them. The CDR3 loop is CASSSDTWLANYGYTF. The CDR3, as DNA: TGTGCCAGCAGTTCCGATACGTGGCTAGCTAACTATGGCTACACCTTC.